The entry below describes one T cell receptor beta chain. What it binds is unknown. The data belong to a study of T cells after yellow fever vaccination. The wider study: Preparation used SMART-Seq v4 Ultra Low Input for the low-cell-number fractions.

Findings and limits, study-wide: Overall, a small share of clonotypes was seen in both CD4 and CD8 compartments.

This CDR3 spans 15 amino acids. The germline V gene has CDR1 MNHEY and CDR2 SMNVEV (reference sequence). The V segment lost 4 bases and the J segment 11 bases; nucleotides outside the gene matches: 11. TCRdb processed the 5' RACE reads anew with MiXCR; each CDR3 protein has one entry. The sample lists 500,000 to 650,000 distinct CDR3 sequences, 9% to 15% occurring once. This sequence joins TRBV27 and TRBJ1-6; 7 bases are a match to TRBD1. The TCR comes from a man younger than 40 who received the YFV17D yellow fever vaccine. The sample here was PBMCs, taken on the day of the yellow fever booster vaccination. The CDR3 DNA sequence: TGTGCCAGCAGTTGGCAGGCAGGGGGGCGGACACCCCTCCACTTT. Translation: CASSWQAGGRTPLHF.